One sample yielded the 3 T cell receptor beta chains listed below, sequenced in a study of brain T cells in children with intractable seizures. Data came from immunoSEQ multiplex PCR; TCRdb stores just in-frame clones and leaves some out. The sample lists a few hundred thousand clones; 93% were seen once. Indicated time point: blood from clinic visit 5 months post-surgery; TSC patient then seizure free. The specimen comprised peripheral blood, sampled roughly 5 months after surgery. These receptors were taken from a boy in the first two years of life with tuberous sclerosis and intractable seizures.

The V and J genes are TRBV5-6 and TRBJ2-7; 7 nucleotides align to TRBD2. This CDR3 region has 13 residues. Germline CDR1 and CDR2: SGHDT and YYEEEE. V lost 5 bases and J lost 0; bases outside the gene matches: 2. The CDR3 sequence is CASRGTNSYEQYF. The CDR3 DNA follows: TGTGCCAGCAGGGGGACTAACTCCTACGAGCAGTACTTC.

The chain combines TRBV21-1 with TRBJ1-1. TRBV21-1 is tagged as a pseudogene. The CDR3 length is 17 residues. CDR3 nucleotide sequence: TGTGCCAGCAGCAAAGCGGTACCGGGACTACAGAACACTGAAGCTTTCTTT. This translates into CASSKAVPGLQNTEAFF.

The V gene is TRBV6-5, the J gene TRBJ1-4, with no clear D. Germline-derived CDR1 and CDR2 are MNHEY and SVGAGI. Trimming removed 11 bases from V and 6 bases from J, with 10 bases in between. This CDR3 spans 11 amino acids. This CDR3 reads CACQFYEKLFF. CDR3 nucleotides: TGTGCCTGTCAGTTCTATGAAAAACTGTTTTTT.